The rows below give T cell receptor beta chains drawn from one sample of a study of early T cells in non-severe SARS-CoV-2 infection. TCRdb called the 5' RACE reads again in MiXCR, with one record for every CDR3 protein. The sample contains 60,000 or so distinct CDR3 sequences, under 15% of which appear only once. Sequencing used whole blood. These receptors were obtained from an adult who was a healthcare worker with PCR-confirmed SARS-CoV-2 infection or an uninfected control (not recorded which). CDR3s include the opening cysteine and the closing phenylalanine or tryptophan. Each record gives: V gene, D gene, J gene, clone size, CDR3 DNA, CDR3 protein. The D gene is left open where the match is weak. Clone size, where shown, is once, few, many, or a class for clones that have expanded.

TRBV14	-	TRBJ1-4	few	TGTGCCAGCAGCCGGGGGATCATCACCTATTCGACCCTGTTTTTT	CASSRGIITYSTLFF
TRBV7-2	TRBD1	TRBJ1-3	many	TGTGCCAGCAGCTTGACAGGGGATAATGGAAACACCATATATTTT	CASSLTGDNGNTIYF
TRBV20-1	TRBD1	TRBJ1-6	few	TGCAGTGCTGGGACAGGAAGAAATTCACCCCTCCACTTT	CSAGTGRNSPLHF
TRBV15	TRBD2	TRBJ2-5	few	TGTGCCACCAGCAGAACAGCGGGAGGGCAAGAGACCCAGTACTTC	CATSRTAGGQETQYF
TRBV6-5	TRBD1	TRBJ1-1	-	TGTGCCAGCCGAACAACGGGGACAGGGGGTGAAGCTTTCTTT	CASRTTGTGGEAFF
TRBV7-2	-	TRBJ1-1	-	TGTGCCAGCAGCTTGTGGGGCCCTTCAACGGGCACTGAAGCTTTCTTT	CASSLWGPSTGTEAFF
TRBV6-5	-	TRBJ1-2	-	TGTGCCAGCAGTTACTCGAGCGGGCCCGGTGGCTACACCTTC	CASSYSSGPGGYTF
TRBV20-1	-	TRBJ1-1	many	TGCAGTGCTAGAGAGAACACTGAAGCTTTCTTT	CSARENTEAFF
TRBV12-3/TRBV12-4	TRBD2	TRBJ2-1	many	TGTGCCAGCAGTTCCCTAGCGGGGGCTGGGGACAATGAGCAGTTCTTC	CASSSLAGAGDNEQFF
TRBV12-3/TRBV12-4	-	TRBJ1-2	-	TGTGCCAGCAGTTCGGAGGGGTATGGCTACACCTTC	CASSSEGYGYTF
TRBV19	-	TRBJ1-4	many	TGTGCCACCCAAAGGCGGGGGTTGGCAACTAATGAAAAACTGTTTTTT	CATQRRGLATNEKLFF
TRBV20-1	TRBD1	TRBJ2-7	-	TGCAGTGCTGTAGGACAGGGCTACGAGCAGTACTTC	CSAVGQGYEQYF
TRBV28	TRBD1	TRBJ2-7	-	TGTGCCAGCACCGATTCAAACAGGGGCCCCGAGCAGTACTTC	CASTDSNRGPEQYF
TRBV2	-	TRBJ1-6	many	TGTGCCAGCAGGGAGGACTGGGGGAATTCACCCCTCCACTTT	CASREDWGNSPLHF
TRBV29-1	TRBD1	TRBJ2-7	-	TGCAGCTATGGAGGGACAGGGGGTTTGAGGGAGCAGTACTTC	CSYGGTGGLREQYF
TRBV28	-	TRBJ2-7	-	TGTGCCAGCAGATCCAATTACGAGCAGTACTTC	CASRSNYEQYF
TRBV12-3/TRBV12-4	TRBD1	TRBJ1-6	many	TGTGCCAGCAGTTTCGGCGGAAGGGGGCAGTCACCCCTCCACTTT	CASSFGGRGQSPLHF
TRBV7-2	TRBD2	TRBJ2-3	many	TGTGCCAGCAGCCCACGACTAGCGGGAGCCACAGATACGCAGTATTTT	CASSPRLAGATDTQYF
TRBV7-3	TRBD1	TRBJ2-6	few	TGTGCCAGCAGCTCAACAGGGGGTAGTCCCTCTGGGGCCAACGTCCTGACTTTC	CASSSTGGSPSGANVLTF
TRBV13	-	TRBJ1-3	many	TGTGCCAGCAGCTCATGGGACACCATATATTTT	CASSSWDTIYF
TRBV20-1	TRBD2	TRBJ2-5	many	TGCAGTGCTAGTATAGCTAGCGGAGTAGGAGAGACCCAGTACTTC	CSASIASGVGETQYF
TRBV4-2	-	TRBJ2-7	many	TGTGCCAGCAGCCAAGCTTCCGGGGGGCCAACCTACGAGCAGTACTTC	CASSQASGGPTYEQYF
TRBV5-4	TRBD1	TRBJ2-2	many	TGTGCCAGCAGGGACAGGGTTGGGGAGCTGTTTTTT	CASRDRVGELFF
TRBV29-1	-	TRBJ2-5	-	TGCAGCGTCCGTGGGGGTAACCAAGAGACCCAGTACTTC	CSVRGGNQETQYF
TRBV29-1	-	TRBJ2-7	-	TGCAGCGTTGCCCCTTCAACCTACGAGCAGTACTTC	CSVAPSTYEQYF
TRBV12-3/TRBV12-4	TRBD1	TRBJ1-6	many	TGTGCCAGCAGTGACAGGGGGTACTCACCCCTCCACTTT	CASSDRGYSPLHF
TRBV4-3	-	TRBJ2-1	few	TGCGCCAGCAGCCAGGAGGGTATTGAGCAGTTCTTC	CASSQEGIEQFF
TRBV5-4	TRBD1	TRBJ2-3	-	TGTGCCAGCAGCTTCGGACAGGGGACGAGCACAGATACGCAGTATTTT	CASSFGQGTSTDTQYF
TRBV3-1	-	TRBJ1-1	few	TGTGCCAGCAGCCAAGACAACCTTAACACTGAAGCTTTCTTT	CASSQDNLNTEAFF
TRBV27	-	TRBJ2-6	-	TGTGCCAGCAGTTTATTATCTGGGGCCAACGTCCTGACTTTC	CASSLLSGANVLTF
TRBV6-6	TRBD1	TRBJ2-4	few	TGTGCCAGCAGTACAAGACAGGGGGGCAAAAACATTCAGTACTTC	CASSTRQGGKNIQYF
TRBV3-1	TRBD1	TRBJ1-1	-	TGTGCCAGCAGCAACAGGGGAACTGAAGCTTTCTTT	CASSNRGTEAFF
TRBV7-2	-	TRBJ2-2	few	TGTGCCAGCAGCTTAAGGTCTACCGGGGAGCTGTTTTTT	CASSLRSTGELFF
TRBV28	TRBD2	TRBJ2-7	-	TGTGCCAGCAGTTTACCAGCGGCGATAGCGGGATTTATTAACGAGCAGTACTTC	CASSLPAAIAGFINEQYF
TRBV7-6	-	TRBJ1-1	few	TGTGCCAGCAGCCGGACGGTGGGGGGGAGTATGAACACTGAAGCTTTCTTT	CASSRTVGGSMNTEAFF